Sequencing of this T cell receptor (beta chain) was carried out in a study of monozygotic twins with inflammatory bowel disease. Study findings and constraints: With inverse Simpson as the measure, TCRbeta diversity was lower in IBD patients than in healthy co-twins.

With regard to this clonotype: What it binds is unknown.

The CDR3 extends over 17 amino acids. The V gene's germline CDR1 is SGHRS and CDR2 YFSETQ. One entry per CDR3 protein, without DNA, is what TCRdb gives after re-calling the 5' RACE reads. The sample spans some 170,000 distinct CDR3 sequences; the ten largest clones claim 2% to 3%. This clonotype was obtained from a human donor with ulcerative colitis or Crohn's disease, or a healthy co-twin of an affected twin (not recorded which). Sequencing was performed on blood. This sequence joins TRBV5-1 and TRBJ2-2; TCRdb selects TRBD1, and the lack of DNA leaves this call unchecked. The CDR3 sequence is CASSSRQGVYNTGELFF. The full variable domain, in which reference TRBV5-1 and TRBJ2-2 provide the parts outside the CDR3, is KAGVTQTPRYLIKTRGQQVTLSCSPISGHRSVSWYQQTPGQGLQFLFEYFSETQRNKGNFPGRFSGRQFSNSRSEMNVSTLELGDSALYLCASSSRQGVYNTGELFFGEGSRLTVL.